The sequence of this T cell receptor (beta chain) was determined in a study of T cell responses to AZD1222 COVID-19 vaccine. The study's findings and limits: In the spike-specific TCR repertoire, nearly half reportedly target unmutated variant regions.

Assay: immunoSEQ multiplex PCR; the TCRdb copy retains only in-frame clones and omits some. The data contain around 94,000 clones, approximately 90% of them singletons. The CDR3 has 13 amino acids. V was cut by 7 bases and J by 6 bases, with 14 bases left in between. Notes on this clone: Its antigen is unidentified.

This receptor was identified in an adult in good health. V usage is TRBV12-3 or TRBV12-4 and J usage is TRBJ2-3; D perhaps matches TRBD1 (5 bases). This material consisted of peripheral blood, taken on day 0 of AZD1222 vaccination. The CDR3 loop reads CASKGYQEDTQYF. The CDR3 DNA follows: TGTGCCAGCAAGGGGTACCAGGAGGATACGCAGTATTTT.